The subject of this entry is one T cell receptor beta chain. The sample belongs to a study of blood T cells in healthy people across ages. PCR was performed a second time for about 7 to 11 cycles using a sample-barcoded 5' primer and a J-beta primer mix. TCRdb analysed the 5' RACE reads with MiXCR anew, one entry per CDR3 protein. The repertoire holds 500,000 to 650,000 distinct CDR3 sequences, with about 27% as singletons. Germline V gene lookup returns CDR1 SGHVS and CDR2 FNYEAQ. This CDR3 comprises 15 residues. V shed 6 bases and J shed 4 bases, with 17 bases lying between them. The same data also contributed to another study, on T cells of mothers and their children.

This receptor was identified in a boy aged 2 to 10 in good health. The sample comprised blood. This sequence joins TRBV7-6 and TRBJ2-3; D might be TRBD2 (5 bases). CDR3 bases: TGTGCCAGCAGAAGCACTAGTTTTTCTGCAGATACGCAGTATTTT. Its translation: CASRSTSFSADTQYF.